This entry describes one T cell receptor (beta chain). The antigen is unknown. The data belong to a study of cytomegalovirus exposure and HLA in healthy donors. Primers: 60 Vbeta forward and 13 Jbeta reverse. Repertoires were generated with immunoSEQ multiplex PCR, while TCRdb's copy carries only in-frame clones and drops some. The data show about 120,000 clones, around 77% seen once. The CDR3 contains 15 residues. Losses at the gene ends were 5 bases for V and 9 bases for J; bases not matched to a gene: 4. Germline CDR1 KGHSH, CDR2 LQKENI. Findings of the study overall: In vitro, a few CMV-associated chains proved specific for CMV antigens. The classifier reportedly diagnosed cytomegalovirus status with high sensitivity and specificity. Later analysis identified about 18,000 TCR beta sequences associated with HLA alleles, using a false discovery rate threshold of 0.05. Researchers reported from a later analysis that most CMV-associated TCR beta chains appeared HLA-restricted.

Sequencing used PBMCs. The rearrangement uses TRBV18 and TRBJ2-1; 16 bases align to TRBD2. The TCR comes from a man aged 18 to 30 in good health and CMV-seropositive. Here the CDR3 reads CASSLGTSGRAEQFF. The CDR3 DNA follows: TGTGCCAGCTCATTGGGGACTAGCGGGAGGGCTGAGCAGTTCTTC.